Sequencing of this T cell receptor beta chain was carried out in a study of shared T cell receptors in the human thymus (dated by TCRdb to the early 2020s). As for the study more broadly: The study examined how the human thymus generates shared, self-reactive T-cell receptor alpha chains.

Per the germline V gene, KGHSH is the CDR1 and LQKENI is the CDR2. From the cysteine through the phenylalanine, the CDR3 covers 16 amino acids. Only the CDR3 part of the read is kept: 48 bases, read in frame from the first base. V loses 2 bases, J loses 2 bases, and the germline ends lie 13 bases apart. Library preparation used the immunoSEQ multiplex PCR assay. Sourced from immuneACCESS, this table was stored by TCRdb with only in-frame sequences that have V and J called. A share of the clones is absent; for the studies checked, an unresolved V gene accounts for under half, and the remainder has no known explanation. Recorded for this sample are 720,000 or so clones; approximately 85% of them occurred a single time. Approximately 0.01% of the sample is in the top ten clones. Remarks on this clone: Its antigen is not yet known. No clone much larger than this one lies a single base away; base qualities are absent.

The sample was also reused in another study, on human thymus T cells. The second source states: Donors were immunologically healthy infants undergoing open corrective cardiac surgery for congenital heart defects in Finland. Thymus tissue was obtained as surgical resects removed during corrective cardiac surgery. Usage of V and J gene segments appeared to be biased in both the thymic and the peripheral blood repertoires. Highly overlapping thymic TCR repertoires among unrelated individuals were reported in the related research. The study used about eight infant thymus samples plus four related peripheral blood samples to characterize TCR alpha and beta repertoires. Donor ages ranged from roughly 7 to 250 days, and the cohort comprised about six male and two female infants. Thymocytes were mechanically released from the tissue and were stored as pellets of roughly 9-33 million cells at -70 degrees C. Genomic DNA was extracted from frozen cell pellets with a QIAsymphony instrument. The immunoSEQ multiplex PCR assay was used to amplify the TCRB and TCRAD loci from a standardized amount of quality-controlled genomic DNA. The amplicons covered the V(D)J region and were long enough to include the CDR3 and to identify the V and J genes. The commercial immunoSEQ service was used to sequence amplicons on an Illumina platform. Primer bias and sequencing errors were corrected as previously described, and TCRAD and TCRB definitions were based on the IMGT database. Repertoires were analysed with immunoSEQ Analyzer 3.0 and VDJTools, covering basic statistics, V/J segment usage, diversity estimates, rarefaction and pairwise overlap. Diversity was estimated with Chao1, ChaoE, Efron-Thisted, Shannon and inverse Simpson indices, and also on datasets down-sampled to the smallest sample. Repertoire overlap was determined by strict matching of CDR3 nucleotide sequence, V gene and J gene, and Jaccard-based multidimensional scaling clustering was applied. Thymus samples yielded on average about 810,000 unique TCRB clonotypes, compared with 75,000 to 100,000 from blood samples.

The TCR originated in a girl under three years old with a congenital heart defect. Donor details come from another sample of the same person, matched by shared clones. The rearranged segments are TRBV18 and TRBJ1-3; the D gene is unclear. The sample comprised thymocytes. The DNA reads TGTGCCAGCTCACCAACCCCAGGATTCGCTGGAAACACCATATATTTT. It encodes CASSPTPGFAGNTIYF.